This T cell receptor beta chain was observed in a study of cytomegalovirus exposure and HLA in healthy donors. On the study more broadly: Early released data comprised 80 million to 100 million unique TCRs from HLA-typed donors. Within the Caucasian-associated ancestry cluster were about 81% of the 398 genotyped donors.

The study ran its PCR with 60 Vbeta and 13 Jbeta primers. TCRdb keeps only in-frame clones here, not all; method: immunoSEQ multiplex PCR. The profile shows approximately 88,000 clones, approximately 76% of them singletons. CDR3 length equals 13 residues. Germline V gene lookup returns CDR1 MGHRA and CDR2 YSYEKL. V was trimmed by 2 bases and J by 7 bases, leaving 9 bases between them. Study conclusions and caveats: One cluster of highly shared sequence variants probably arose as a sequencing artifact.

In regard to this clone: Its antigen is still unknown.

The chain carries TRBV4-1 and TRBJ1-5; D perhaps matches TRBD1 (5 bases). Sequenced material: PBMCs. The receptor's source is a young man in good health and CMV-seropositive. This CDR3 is CASSQRGGQPQHF. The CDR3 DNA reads TGCGCCAGCAGCCAAAGGGGTGGGCAGCCCCAGCATTTT.